The sequence of this T cell receptor (beta chain) was determined in a study of CD8+CD57+ T cells in acquired aplastic anemia. General study results and limits: In common between the patients and the controls were around 29 CD8+ CDR3 sequences.

V gave up 3 bases and J gave up 0 bases; unmatched junction bases: 14. The CDR3 is 18 residues long. Germline V CDR1 and CDR2: SGHRS, YFSETQ. This clonotype was recorded at least ten times. The antigen is not known. CDR3 and TCR beta VDJ profiling relied on a genomic DNA template. From the reads, TCRdb called clonotypes with MiXCR, one entry per CDR3 protein. The sample lists about 140,000 distinct CDR3 sequences, 35% to 50% occurring once. Sample: sorted CD4+, CD8+, or CD8+CD57+ T cells (not recorded which) from PBMCs. This TCR derives from a human donor in good health, serving as a control. J is TRBJ1-2 and V is TRBV5-1, with 7 bases identical to TRBD1. CDR3 nucleotide sequence: TGCGCCAGCAGCTCCGTAATCACCTCCGGGACAGCTAACTATGGCTACACCTTC. As protein: CASSSVITSGTANYGYTF.